This T cell receptor (beta chain) stems from a study of blood T cell repertoires in COVID-19. Sequenced by immunoSEQ multiplex PCR; TCRdb stores in-frame clones only, minus some. This sample has a few hundred thousand clones, with approximately 88% found just once. Participants had their cohort set by participant-reported clinical history. The germline CDR1 and CDR2 sequences are SGDLS and YYNGEE. This CDR3 contains 15 residues. V lost 2 bases and J 3 bases, leaving 11 bases between the germline ends. The TCR comes from a man aged 30 to 45 who had recovered from COVID-19. Sequencing used PBMCs or T cells enriched from blood (not recorded which). The rearrangement joins TRBV9 to TRBJ1-4; tentative D call: TRBD1 (6 bases). CDR3 in DNA: TGTGCCAGCAGCGTGAGACAGGACCCTAATGAAAAACTGTTTTTT. It translates to CASSVRQDPNEKLFF.